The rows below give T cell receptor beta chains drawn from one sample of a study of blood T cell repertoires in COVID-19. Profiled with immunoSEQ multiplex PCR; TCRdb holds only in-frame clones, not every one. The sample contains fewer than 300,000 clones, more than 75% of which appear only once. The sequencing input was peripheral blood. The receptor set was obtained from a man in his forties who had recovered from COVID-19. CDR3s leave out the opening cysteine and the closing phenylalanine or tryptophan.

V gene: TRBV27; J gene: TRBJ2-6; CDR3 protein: ASSPLQVSGANVLT
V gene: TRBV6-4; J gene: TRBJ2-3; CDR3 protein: ASSLIAGGPTDTQY
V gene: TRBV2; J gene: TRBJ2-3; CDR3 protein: ASSGTSGSWDTQY
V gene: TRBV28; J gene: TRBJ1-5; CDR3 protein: ASSAGQGGGQPQH
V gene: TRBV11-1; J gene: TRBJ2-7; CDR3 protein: ASSFLGAGGTYEQY
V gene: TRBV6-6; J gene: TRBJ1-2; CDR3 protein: ASNDNGEYGYT
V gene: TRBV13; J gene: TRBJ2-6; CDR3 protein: ASSISSGANVLT
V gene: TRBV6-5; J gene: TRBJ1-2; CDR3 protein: ASTTFGSPNLGYT
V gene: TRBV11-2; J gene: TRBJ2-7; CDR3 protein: ASSLQRAAYEQY
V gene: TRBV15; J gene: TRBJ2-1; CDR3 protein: ATSTQRGGHNEQF
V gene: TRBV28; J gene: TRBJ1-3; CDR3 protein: ASSLAGYSGNTIY
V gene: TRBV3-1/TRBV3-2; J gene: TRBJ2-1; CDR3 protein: ASSQDLPGLGFEQF
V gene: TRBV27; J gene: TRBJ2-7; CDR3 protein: ASSSLGTGRSEQY
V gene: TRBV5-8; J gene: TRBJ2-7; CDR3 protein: ASSFRTGVSEQY
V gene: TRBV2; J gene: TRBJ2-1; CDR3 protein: ASSVSGGPSLTNEQF
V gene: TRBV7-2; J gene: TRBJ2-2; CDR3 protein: ASSLALGSGGAFGGELF
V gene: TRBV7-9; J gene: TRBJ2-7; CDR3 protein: ASSSSFLVTEQY
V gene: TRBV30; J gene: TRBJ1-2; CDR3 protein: AWSNPIRFGYT
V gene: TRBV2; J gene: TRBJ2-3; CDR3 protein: ASSGGGFTDTQY
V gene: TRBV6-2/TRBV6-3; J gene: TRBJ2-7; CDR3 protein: ASSRTTLYEQY
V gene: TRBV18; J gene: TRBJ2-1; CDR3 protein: ASSPLSGGPSYNEQF
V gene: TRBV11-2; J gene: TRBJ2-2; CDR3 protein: ASSLRGANTGELF
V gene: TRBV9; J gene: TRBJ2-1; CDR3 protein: ASSESGEQF
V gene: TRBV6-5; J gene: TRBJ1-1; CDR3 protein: ASSYGGTRSAF
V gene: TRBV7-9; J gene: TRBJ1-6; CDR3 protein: ASSRDYNSPLH
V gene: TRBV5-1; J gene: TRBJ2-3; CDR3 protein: ASSLDPRGDTQY
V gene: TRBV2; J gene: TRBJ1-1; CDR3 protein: ASNLKREGTEAF
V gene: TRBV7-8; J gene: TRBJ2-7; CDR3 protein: ASSSYSRGNEQY
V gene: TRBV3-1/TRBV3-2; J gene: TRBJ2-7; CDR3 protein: ASSQVGRFQQY
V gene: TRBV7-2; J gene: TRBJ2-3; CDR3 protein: ASSLRLALDVDTQY
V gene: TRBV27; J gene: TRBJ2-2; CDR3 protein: ASSLGRWLAGVGTGELF
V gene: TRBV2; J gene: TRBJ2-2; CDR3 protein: ASGNGAPTGELF